These 27 T cell receptor beta chains share one sample of origin, sequenced in a study of cytomegalovirus exposure and HLA in healthy donors. Profiled with immunoSEQ multiplex PCR; TCRdb holds only in-frame clones, not every one. The sample includes 75,000 to 85,000 clones, under 95% of them seen just once. The sequenced sample consisted of PBMCs. These receptors were taken from a man under 40 in good health and CMV-seronegative.

For the CDR3, the DNA is TGTGCCAGCAGCTTAGAACAGAACACTGAAGCTTTCTTT. Its protein product is CASSLEQNTEAFF. The rearrangement links TRBV11-3 to TRBJ1-1; D is undetermined. Germline CDR1 and CDR2: SGHNT and YENEEA. With 0 bases removed from V and 1 base from J, the gap between germline ends came to 3 bases. The CDR3 contains 13 residues.

This clone was seen more than once but under ten times. The V call is TRBV30, the J call TRBJ1-1; 7 nucleotides line up with TRBD1. CDR1 and CDR2 from the germline V gene are GTSNPN and SVGIG (reference sequence). V shed 0 bases and J 11 bases; nucleotides not matched to a gene: 12. This CDR3 has 14 residues. CDR3 amino acids: CAWSVGTAPGKAFF. DNA for the CDR3: TGTGCCTGGAGTGTGGGGACAGCCCCCGGGAAGGCTTTCTTT. The full variable domain, completed using reference TRBV30 and TRBJ1-1, is SQTIHQWPATLVQPVGSPLSLECTVEGTSNPNLYWYRQAAGRGLQLLFYSVGIGQISSEVPQNLSASRPQDRQFILSSKKLLLSDSGFYLCAWSVGTAPGKAFFGQGTRLTVV.

The rearrangement links TRBV18 to TRBJ1-1; TRBD1 matches 7 bases. The CDR3 runs 15 residues. The ends lost 4 bases at V and 1 base at J; junction bases unmatched: 6. Germline V gene data show CDR1 as KGHSH and CDR2 as LQKENI. CDR3 nucleotide sequence: TGTGCCAGCTCACTCCCGGACAGGACGAACACTGAAGCTTTCTTT. Amino acids: CASSLPDRTNTEAFF.

The V gene is TRBV28, the J gene TRBJ2-5, with D possibly being TRBD1 (5 bases). V dropped 3 bases and J dropped 5 bases, with 13 bases sitting between them. Germline lookup yields CDR1 MDHEN and CDR2 SYDVKM. This CDR3 comprises 14 residues. The CDR3 DNA reads as TGTGCCAGCAGTTTTATAGTGAAGGGGGAGACCCAGTACTTC. Amino acid sequence: CASSFIVKGETQYF. Combining the CDR3 with reference TRBV28 and TRBJ2-5 gives the whole variable domain DVKVTQSSRYLVKRTGEKVFLECVQDMDHENMFWYRQDPGLGLRLIYFSYDVKMKEKGDIPEGYSVSREKKERFSLILESASTNQTSMYLCASSFIVKGETQYFGPGTRLLVL.

The chain links TRBV19 to TRBJ1-6, with D possibly TRBD1 on 6 matching bases. Germline CDR1 is LNHDA and CDR2 is SQIVND (reference sequence). The V and J ends lost 4 bases and 7 bases respectively, with 11 bases between them. There are 14 residues in the CDR3. The CDR3 reads CASSNREFNSPLHF. In DNA form, the CDR3 reads TGTGCCAGTAGTAACAGGGAATTCAATTCACCCCTCCACTTT.

This clone was seen only once. This chain joins TRBV5-1 and TRBJ2-2; weak D call: TRBD2 (5 bases). Germline V CDR1 and CDR2: SGHRS, YFSETQ. This CDR3 region has 16 residues. V dropped 3 bases and J dropped 7 bases, with 19 bases sitting between them. CDR3 protein: CASSSGVGYDGGELFF. DNA of the CDR3: TGCGCCAGCAGCTCCGGGGTTGGGTACGATGGCGGGGAGCTGTTTTTT.

The rearrangement joins TRBV11-2 to TRBJ1-2; 8 nucleotides match TRBD1. This CDR3 contains 15 residues. Germline V gives CDR1 SGHAT, CDR2 FQNNGV. V trimming: 2 bases; J trimming: 7 bases; junction bases outside the gene matches: 9. CDR3 sequence reads: CASSLNRGTGFGYTF. CDR3 in DNA: TGTGCCAGCAGCTTAAACAGGGGGACCGGGTTTGGCTACACCTTC.

The rearrangement joins TRBV5-1 to TRBJ2-5; 7 nucleotides match TRBD1. V was clipped by 4 bases and J by 5 bases; unmatched bases: 17. Germline assignment: CDR1 SGHRS and CDR2 YFSETQ. This CDR3 has 17 residues. CDR3 DNA: TGCGCCAGCAGCCCCCTTCAGCCGGGACAGTTATTGGAGACCCAGTACTTC. Its protein is CASSPLQPGQLLETQYF.

V gene TRBV6-1 combines with J gene TRBJ2-2, with 10 bases fitting TRBD2. This CDR3 has 15 residues. The germline gives CDR1 MNHNS, CDR2 SASEGT. With V trimmed by 7 bases and J by 7 bases, 9 bases remained unmatched. Here the CDR3 DNA reads TGTGCCAGCATCCGGCTAGCGGGAGAGGTCGGGGAGCTGTTTTTT. This gives the protein CASIRLAGEVGELFF.

The chain uses TRBV5-1 and TRBJ2-5; no firm D call. The germline CDR1 and CDR2 sequences are SGHRS and YFSETQ. This CDR3 has 15 residues. V lost 0 bases, J lost 1 base, and 10 bases lay in between. CDR3 coding DNA: TGCGCCAGCAGCTTGGGTGGGCCGGCCCAAGAGACCCAGTACTTC. It encodes CASSLGGPAQETQYF.

The CDR3 DNA is TGTGCCAGCAGCTTAGTACGGGGGGGCCGTTTTGACTATGGCTACACCTTC. This translates into CASSLVRGGRFDYGYTF. The J gene is TRBJ1-2, the V gene TRBV11-2, with D maybe TRBD1 (6 bases). Germline CDR1 SGHAT, CDR2 FQNNGV. The CDR3 length is 17 residues. Trimming took off 1 base at V and 3 bases at J, with 18 bases between the two ends.

The chain recombines TRBV7-8 with TRBJ1-2; D ambiguous. Germline CDR1 is SGHVS and CDR2 is FQNEAQ. The CDR3 covers 13 residues. The V and J ends lost 2 bases and 4 bases respectively, with 8 bases between them. CDR3 coding DNA: TGTGCCAGCAGCTTATACGGTCCCTATGGCTACACCTTC. It codes for CASSLYGPYGYTF.

The J gene is TRBJ1-6, the V gene TRBV2, with 8 nucleotides matching TRBD1. The CDR3 is 13 residues long. The germline V gene encodes CDR1 SNHLY and CDR2 FYNNEI. V shed 9 bases, J shed 6 bases, and the junction held 4 bases outside the gene matches. CDR3 sequence (DNA): TGTGCCAGAAAGACAGGGGTTAATTCACCCCTCCACTTT. Its translation is CARKTGVNSPLHF. Variable domain in full (rest from reference TRBV2 and TRBJ1-6): EPEVTQTPSHQVTQMGQEVILRCVPISNHLYFYWYRQILGQKVEFLVSFYNNEISEKSEIFDDQFSVERPDGSNFTLKIRSTKLEDSAMYFCARKTGVNSPLHFGNGTRLTVT.

This clone was recorded a few times. The V call is TRBV9, the J call TRBJ1-2; tentative D call: TRBD1 (6 bases). CDR1 and CDR2 from the germline V gene are SGDLS and YYNGEE. The CDR3 runs to 13 residues. Trimming took 3 bases from V and 3 from J, leaving 9 bases between them. Here the CDR3 DNA reads TGTGCCAGCAGCGCACGGACAGACTATGGCTACACCTTC. It encodes CASSARTDYGYTF.

V is TRBV19 and J is TRBJ2-7; 8 nucleotides match TRBD1. Germline V gene data show CDR1 as LNHDA and CDR2 as SQIVND (reference sequence). CDR3 length equals 14 residues. V gave up 4 bases and J gave up 6 bases; unmatched junction bases: 8. The CDR3 loop is CASSTLDRAGEQYF. The DNA of the CDR3 is TGTGCCAGTAGTACCCTGGACAGGGCGGGCGAGCAGTACTTC.

This chain links TRBV2 with TRBJ1-5; D is ambiguous. V lost 3 bases, J lost 0 bases, and 15 bases lay in between. Germline loops: CDR1 SNHLY, CDR2 FYNNEI. This CDR3 has 17 residues. CDR3 in amino acids: CASSDIMGLYSNQPQHF. Here the CDR3 DNA reads TGTGCCAGCAGTGATATCATGGGCCTTTATAGCAATCAGCCCCAGCATTTT.

The V call is TRBV5-1, the J call TRBJ2-5; 12 bases map to TRBD1. The CDR3 consists of 15 residues. With V trimmed by 4 bases and J by 5 bases, 6 bases remained unmatched. Looked up from germline, CDR1 is SGHRS and CDR2 is YFSETQ. CDR3 nucleotide sequence: TGCGCCAGCAGCCCGGCGGGACAGGGGGCTGAGACCCAGTACTTC. It is translated as CASSPAGQGAETQYF.

The chain is built from TRBV19 and TRBJ2-2; D remains unclear. Per germline, CDR1 LNHDA and CDR2 SQIVND (reference sequence). The CDR3 extends over 14 amino acids. V lost 8 bases, J lost 3 bases, and 13 bases lay in between. CDR3 in DNA: TGTGCCAGTGGTGATTACAGTGACACCGGGGAGCTGTTTTTT. This encodes CASGDYSDTGELFF. Drawing the rest from reference TRBV19 and TRBJ2-2, the complete variable domain is DGGITQSPKYLFRKEGQNVTLSCEQNLNHDAMYWYRQDPGQGLRLIYYSQIVNDFQKGDIAEGYSVSREKKESFPLTVTSAQKNPTAFYLCASGDYSDTGELFFGEGSRLTVL.

This chain connects TRBV5-1 to TRBJ2-3, with 8 bases lining up with TRBD2. CDR1 and CDR2 from the germline V gene are SGHRS and YFSETQ. This CDR3 region has 16 residues. The V segment lost 0 bases and the J segment 4 bases; nucleotides outside the gene matches: 7. CDR3 in amino acids: CASSLARLAGSDTQYF. The CDR3 DNA is TGCGCCAGCAGCTTGGCCAGGCTAGCGGGTTCAGATACGCAGTATTTT. Supplemented by reference TRBV5-1 and TRBJ2-3, the full variable domain reads KAGVTQTPRYLIKTRGQQVTLSCSPISGHRSVSWYQQTPGQGLQFLFEYFSETQRNKGNFPGRFSGRQFSNSRSEMNVSTLELGDSALYLCASSLARLAGSDTQYFGPGTRLTVL.

The chain recombines TRBV10-3 with TRBJ2-3, with 12 bases aligning to TRBD2. CDR1 ENHRY and CDR2 SYGVKD come from the germline V gene. This CDR3 is 19 amino acids long. J gave up 4 bases and V 0 bases, and 11 bases lay outside the gene matches. In nucleotides, the CDR3 is TGTGCCATCAGTGAGTCGTCTAGCGGGAGGGCAAGTTTAGCAGATACGCAGTATTTT. Translated: CAISESSSGRASLADTQYF.

This chain links TRBV7-2 with TRBJ1-2; no firm D call. The length of the CDR3 is 14 residues. Looked up from germline, CDR1 is SGHTA and CDR2 is FQGNSA. V lost 1 base, J lost 8 bases, and 14 bases lay in between. CDR3 coding DNA: TGTGCCAGCAGCTTAGATCTTGAGGGTGTAGGCTACACCTTC. Translated: CASSLDLEGVGYTF.

The chain recombines TRBV28 with TRBJ2-7, with D maybe TRBD1 (6 bases). CDR1 is MDHEN and CDR2 is SYDVKM in the germline V gene. The CDR3 has 15 amino acids. V lost 4 bases and J 4 bases, leaving 17 bases between the germline ends. CDR3 residues: CASSSQDRYWYEQYF. The CDR3 nucleotides are TGTGCCAGCAGTTCCCAGGACAGATACTGGTACGAGCAGTACTTC.

This chain connects TRBV15 to TRBJ2-5; D call uncertain. The germline V and J ends were trimmed by 0 bases and 1 base, with 9 bases remaining between them. CDR3 length: 15 residues. Germline CDR1 is LNHNV and CDR2 is YYDKDF (reference sequence). CDR3 residues: CATSRDWAVQETQYF. The CDR3 nucleotides are TGTGCCACCAGCAGAGATTGGGCAGTCCAAGAGACCCAGTACTTC.

This CDR3 is CASSVFGYSNQPQHF. CDR3 coding DNA: TGTGCCAGCAGTGTTTTCGGGTATAGCAATCAGCCCCAGCATTTT. This chain connects TRBV2 to TRBJ1-5; unclear D gene. The V end lost 4 bases, the J end lost 0 bases, and 10 bases lay between the germline ends. The CDR3 spans 15 residues. Germline V gene lookup returns CDR1 SNHLY and CDR2 FYNNEI.

The chain has TRBV9 and TRBJ1-4; 8 nucleotides match TRBD1. Trimming at V came to 2 bases and at J to 6 bases, leaving 6 bases not matched to a gene. Germline CDR1 reads SGDLS; CDR2 reads YYNGEE. The length of the CDR3 is 15 residues. As DNA, the CDR3 is TGTGCCAGCAGCGTCGACAGGGGAGGGGATGAAAAACTGTTTTTT. Its protein is CASSVDRGGDEKLFF.

This clone was seen a single time. This chain connects TRBV5-1 to TRBJ2-5, with D unclear. Trimming removed 3 bases at V and 4 bases at J, with 19 bases between. Germline-derived CDR1 and CDR2 are SGHRS and YFSETQ. This CDR3 contains 16 residues. The CDR3 DNA follows: TGCGCCAGCAGCTCCCGAGGTAAGGCGGAAGCAGAGACCCAGTACTTC. It specifies CASSSRGKAEAETQYF.

J is TRBJ2-7 and V is TRBV28; 10 bases agree with TRBD2. CDR1 is MDHEN and CDR2 is SYDVKM in the germline V gene. This CDR3 comprises 15 residues. With V trimmed by 3 bases and J by 2 bases, 4 bases remained unmatched. The CDR3 is CASSFEREGPYEQYF. DNA of the CDR3: TGTGCCAGCAGTTTCGAGCGGGAGGGACCCTACGAGCAGTACTTC.